Described below is a single T cell receptor beta chain sequence and its context. The entry originates in a study of blood T cell repertoires in COVID-19. Participant ages covered roughly 18 to 90 years across some 25 US areas. What the recovered Cohort 3 donors had was two negative PCRs, clearance, or symptom resolution. With 1 base removed from V and 6 bases from J, the gap between germline ends came to 11 bases. The CDR3 runs 15 residues. In germline, CDR1 is SGHNT, CDR2 YYREEE (reference sequence). Per the original methods: Researchers report that nucleated cell counts were estimated from reference gene primer amplification. Libraries were prepared by immunoSEQ multiplex PCR; TCRdb keeps only in-frame clonotypes and omits some of them. V and J calls plus clone size are reproduced from that table; the DNA served to infer D and trimming. Here the sample spans about 150,000 clones, under 90% being singletons.

The chain combines TRBV5-4 with TRBJ1-6; D not certain. The sample was PBMCs or T cells enriched from blood (not recorded which). The origin of this receptor is a man aged 50-60 years who had recovered from COVID-19. The CDR3 DNA follows: TGTGCCAGCAGCTTGCGGTCTTCGGGTAATTCACCCCTCCACTTT. Amino acids: CASSLRSSGNSPLHF.